This entry is about one T cell receptor beta chain. No cognate antigen has been identified for it. No base quality values were provided; no much bigger clone lies one nucleotide off. These data belong to a study of T cells after yellow fever vaccination (dated by TCRdb to the late 2010s). In terms of the full investigation: The SMART-Seq v4 Ultra Low Input RNA kit was used to prepare libraries from fractions with low cell numbers. To follow T-cell clones before and after primary and booster YFV17D yellow fever vaccination, bulk TCR alpha and beta repertoires were sequenced over time. Two healthy male donors made up the cohort, one aged 18 to 29 years and the other aged 30 to 40 years. Blood samples were taken at several timepoints before and after primary and secondary immunization, and bulk PBMC replicates and cell subsets were isolated.

Synthesis of TCR cDNA relied on 5'RACE template switching, a step that introduced a universal primer site along with unique molecular identifiers. Priming of cDNA synthesis was performed from both the TCR alpha and TCR beta constant segments. Two PCR steps were used to amplify libraries, with sample barcodes and sequencing adapters being added in the second step. Sequencing of the libraries was done on either Illumina HiSeq 2500 (2x100 bp) or NovaSeq (2x150 bp). The authors processed their data as follows. MIGEC handled demultiplexing of reads and collapsing into UMI consensus sequences, while MiXCR performed V(D)J alignment. Vaccine-responding clonotypes were identified with edgeR using replicate PBMC samples, with FDR below 0.01 and a log2 fold change above 5 up to day 15 being required. Each bulk clonotype received a CD4 or CD8 identity based on whether the sequenced CD4 or CD8 repertoire contained that clonotype at higher abundance. TCRdb reprocessed the public reads (quality trimming at Q25 with fastp, clone calling with MiXCR) and kept in-frame beta chains. Each CDR3 protein gets just one entry, which takes the most common genes and DNA from the rows behind it. These V and J calls rely on TCRdb rather than the paper's analysis. This sample comprises 200,000 to 250,000 distinct CDR3 sequences, less than 9% of them detected only once. 0.65% to 0.9% of the sample comes from the top ten.

The treatment or condition label, as the study defines it: live attenuated yellow fever vaccine strain. A standard Ficoll-Paque protocol was used to isolate PBMCs from peripheral blood. Dynabeads CD4 and CD8 positive selection kits were used to isolate CD4 and CD8 T-cell fractions. TriZol was used to extract RNA from bulk PBMCs, CD4 and CD8 fractions, and dextramer-positive and dextramer-negative fractions. Study-wide conclusions, independent of this receptor: A small share of clonotypes was detected in both CD4 and CD8 compartments, with the overlap likely arising from convergent recombination. Because abundant contaminating clonotypes from the bulk population could be contained in FACS-sorted repertoires, computational filtering was required. Compared with the primary T-cell response, the secondary T-cell response was weaker but faster, peaking on day 5 rather than day 15. Because the study included only two donors, the extent to which the findings can be generalized is limited. Most clones expanded after primary vaccination were re-detected after the booster (almost 98% of CD4 and approximately 89% of CD8), suggesting broad memory maintenance.

This clonotype was obtained from a man aged 30 to 45 who received the YFV17D yellow fever vaccine. Source: CD4+ T cells sorted from PBMCs, taken 15 days after the yellow fever booster vaccination.

In nucleotides, the sequence is TGTGCCAGCAGTTACTCAGCGGAGCCCCAGCATTTT. It translates to CASSYSAEPQHF. The chain links TRBV6-6 with TRBJ1-5, with no reliable assignment of the D segment. The germline ends are 5 bases apart after V is trimmed by 0 bases and J by 8 bases. The germline V gene (reference sequence) specifies MNHNY as CDR1 and SVGAGI as CDR2. Spanning cysteine to phenylalanine, the CDR3 consists of 12 amino acids. Solely the CDR3 DNA is kept, with 36 bases framed from the first base.